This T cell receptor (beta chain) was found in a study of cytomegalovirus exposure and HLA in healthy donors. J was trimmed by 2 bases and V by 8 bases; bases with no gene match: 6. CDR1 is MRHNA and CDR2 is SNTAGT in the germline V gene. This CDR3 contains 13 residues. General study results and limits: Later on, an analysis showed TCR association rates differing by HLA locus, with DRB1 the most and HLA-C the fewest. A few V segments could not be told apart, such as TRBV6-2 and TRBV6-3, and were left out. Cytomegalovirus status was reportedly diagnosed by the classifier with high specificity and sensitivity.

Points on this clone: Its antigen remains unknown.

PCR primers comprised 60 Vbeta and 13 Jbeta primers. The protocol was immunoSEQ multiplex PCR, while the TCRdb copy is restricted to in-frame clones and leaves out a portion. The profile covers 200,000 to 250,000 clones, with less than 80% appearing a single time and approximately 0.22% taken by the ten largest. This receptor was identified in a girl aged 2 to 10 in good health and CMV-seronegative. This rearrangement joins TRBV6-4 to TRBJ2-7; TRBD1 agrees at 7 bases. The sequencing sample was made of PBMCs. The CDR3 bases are TGTGCCAGCGCAAGACAGGGAACCTACGAGCAGTACTTC. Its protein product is CASARQGTYEQYF.